One sample yielded the 9 T cell receptor beta chains listed below, sequenced in a study of blood T cell repertoires in COVID-19 (dated by TCRdb to 2019 to 2021). Libraries were made using the immunoSEQ multiplex PCR assay. TCRdb took this table from immuneACCESS and kept in-frame rearrangements with V and J called. Such tables lack part of the clones; where checked against another copy, unresolved V genes explain under half of the gap, and the rest is unexplained. Across this sample there are 250,000 or so clones, with 80% to 90% seen only once. The ten biggest clones cover approximately 6.6% of the sample. The sample was PBMCs or T cells enriched from blood (not recorded which). The receptors come from a woman in her fifties or sixties who had been exposed to COVID-19.

The chain links TRBV28 to TRBJ1-1, with D perhaps matching TRBD1 (5 bases). Between the trimmed V and J ends, which lost 5 bases and 5 bases, there was a span of 15 bases. CDR1 and CDR2 (germline): MDHEN, SYDVKM. The CDR3 contains 14 residues. CDR3 nucleotide sequence: TGTGCCAGCAGTCTCCGTCAGGGAGGGACTGAAGCTTTCTTT. Translated: CASSLRQGGTEAFF.

This clone showed up just a few times. The chain combines TRBV6-2 or TRBV6-3 with TRBJ1-1, with unresolved D. The CDR3 extends over 16 amino acids. With 2 bases removed from V and 4 bases from J, the gap between germline ends came to 17 bases. CDR1 and CDR2 from the germline V gene are MNHEY and SVGEGT. The CDR3 nucleotides read TGTGCCAGCAGTTACGCGGCTTCGGCCGTTATCACTGAAGCTTTCTTT. Encoded protein: CASSYAASAVITEAFF.

The chain links TRBV19 to TRBJ2-3; 8 bases fit TRBD1. In germline, CDR1 is LNHDA, CDR2 SQIVND (reference sequence). The V gene end was trimmed by 1 base and the J gene end by 3 bases; junction bases not matched to a gene: 9. This CDR3 contains 17 residues. Here the CDR3 reads CASSIAPGQVATDTQYF. DNA for the CDR3: TGTGCCAGTAGTATAGCACCGGGACAGGTTGCGACAGATACGCAGTATTTT.

The chain joins TRBV7-9 to TRBJ2-1, with TRBD2 identical over 9 bases. This CDR3 comprises 15 residues. Per the germline V gene, CDR1 is SEHNR and CDR2 is FQNEAQ (reference sequence). Trimming cost V 3 bases and J 6 bases; bases outside gene matches: 6. The CDR3 loop reads CASSFSGGTGNEQFF. CDR3 in DNA: TGTGCCAGCAGCTTTAGCGGGGGTACGGGCAATGAGCAGTTCTTC.

The chain uses TRBV7-2 and TRBJ1-1; tentative D call: TRBD1 (6 bases). The V end was cut by 1 base, the J end by 10 bases, with 16 bases between. Germline values: CDR1 SGHTA, CDR2 FQGNSA. The CDR3 consists of 14 residues. The CDR3 sequence is CASSLDTGFRAAFF. CDR3 DNA sequence: TGTGCCAGCAGCTTAGATACAGGGTTCAGGGCAGCTTTCTTT. Supplemented by reference TRBV7-2 and TRBJ1-1, the full variable domain reads GAGVSQSPSNKVTEKGKDVELRCDPISGHTALYWYRQSLGQGLEFLIYFQGNSAPDKSGLPSDRFSAERTGGSVSTLTIQRTQQEDSAVYLCASSLDTGFRAAFFGQGTRLTVV.

The rearrangement uses TRBV5-1 and TRBJ2-7; TRBD1 matches 8 bases. J was trimmed by 1 base and V by 3 bases; bases with no gene match: 3. This CDR3 is built from 14 residues. Germline CDR1 is SGHRS and CDR2 is YFSETQ. Written as DNA, the CDR3 is TGCGCCAGCAGCTCTCGGGACAGGTCCTACGAGCAGTACTTC. Protein: CASSSRDRSYEQYF.

The chain has TRBV3-1 (or the pseudogene TRBV3-2) and TRBJ2-1; D is undetermined. The CDR3 spans 13 residues. The germline gives CDR1 LGHDT, CDR2 YNNKEL (reference sequence). V gave up 6 bases and J gave up 11 bases, with 17 bases separating them. The CDR3, as DNA: TGTGCCAGCAGTCCCTCTAGAACGGTTAAGCAGTTCTTC. Translation: CASSPSRTVKQFF.

This clone was found a few times. The chain employs TRBV4-3 and TRBJ2-2; 8 nucleotides agree with TRBD1. Germline V gene lookup returns CDR1 LGHNA and CDR2 YSLEER. The CDR3 has 15 amino acids. V lost 4 bases to trimming and J lost 2 bases; unmatched junction nucleotides: 3. DNA for the CDR3: TGCGCCAGCAGCCCGACAGGGGAAAACACCGGGGAGCTGTTTTTT. It codes for CASSPTGENTGELFF.

The V call is TRBV6-5, the J call TRBJ1-5; 7 nucleotides match TRBD1. V was clipped by 6 bases and J by 5 bases; unmatched bases: 10. The germline gives CDR1 MNHEY, CDR2 SVGAGI. The CDR3 extends over 15 amino acids. The CDR3 is CASSRPGGFDQPQHF. CDR3 bases: TGTGCCAGCAGCAGACCAGGGGGTTTTGATCAGCCCCAGCATTTT.